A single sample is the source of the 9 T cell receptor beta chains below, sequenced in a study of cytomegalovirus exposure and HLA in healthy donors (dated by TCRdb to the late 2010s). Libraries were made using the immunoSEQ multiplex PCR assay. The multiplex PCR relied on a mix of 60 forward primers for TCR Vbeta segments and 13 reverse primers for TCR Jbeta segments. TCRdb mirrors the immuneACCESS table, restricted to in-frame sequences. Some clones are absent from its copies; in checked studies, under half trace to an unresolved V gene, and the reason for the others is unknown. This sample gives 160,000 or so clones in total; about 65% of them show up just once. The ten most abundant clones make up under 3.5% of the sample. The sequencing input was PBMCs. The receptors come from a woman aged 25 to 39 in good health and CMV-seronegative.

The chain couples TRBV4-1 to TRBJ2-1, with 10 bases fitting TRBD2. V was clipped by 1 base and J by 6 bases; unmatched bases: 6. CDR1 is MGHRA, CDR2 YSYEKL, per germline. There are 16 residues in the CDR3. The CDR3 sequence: CASSQGMGLAPNEQFF. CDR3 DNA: TGCGCCAGCAGCCAAGGTATGGGACTAGCGCCCAATGAGCAGTTCTTC.

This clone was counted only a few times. For the CDR3, the DNA is TGTGCCAGTTTGAGACAGGGTGGTAATTCACCCCTCCACTTT. Its protein product is CASLRQGGNSPLHF. The chain uses TRBV19 and TRBJ1-6; the match to TRBD1 covers 7 bases. The CDR3 totals 14 residues. Germline CDR1 and CDR2: LNHDA and SQIVND (reference sequence). The junction had 7 bases not matched to a gene; V was cut back by 8 bases and J by 6 bases.

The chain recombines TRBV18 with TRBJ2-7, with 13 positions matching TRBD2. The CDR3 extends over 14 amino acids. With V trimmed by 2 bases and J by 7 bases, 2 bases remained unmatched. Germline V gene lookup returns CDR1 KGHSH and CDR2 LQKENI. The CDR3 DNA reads TGTGCCAGCTCACCAGGACTAGCGGGGGTGGAGCAGTACTTC. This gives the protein CASSPGLAGVEQYF. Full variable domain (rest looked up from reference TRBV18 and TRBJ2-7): NAGVMQNPRHLVRRRGQEARLRCSPMKGHSHVYWYRQLPEEGLKFMVYLQKENIIDESGMPKERFSAEFPKEGPSILRIQQVVRGDSAAYFCASSPGLAGVEQYFGPGTRLTVT.

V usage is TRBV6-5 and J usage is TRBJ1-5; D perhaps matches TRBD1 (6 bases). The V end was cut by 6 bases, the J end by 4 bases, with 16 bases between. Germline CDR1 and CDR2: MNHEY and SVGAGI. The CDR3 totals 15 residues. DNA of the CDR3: TGTGCCAGCAGACCGAGGACAGCCACTAATCAGCCCCAGCATTTT. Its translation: CASRPRTATNQPQHF.

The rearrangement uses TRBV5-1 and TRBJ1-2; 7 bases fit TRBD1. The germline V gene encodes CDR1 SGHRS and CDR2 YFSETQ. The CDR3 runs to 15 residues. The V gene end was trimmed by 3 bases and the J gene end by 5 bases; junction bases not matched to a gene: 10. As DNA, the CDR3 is TGCGCCAGCAGCTACCCGGGCGGGACAGAATATGGCTACACCTTC. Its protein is CASSYPGGTEYGYTF.

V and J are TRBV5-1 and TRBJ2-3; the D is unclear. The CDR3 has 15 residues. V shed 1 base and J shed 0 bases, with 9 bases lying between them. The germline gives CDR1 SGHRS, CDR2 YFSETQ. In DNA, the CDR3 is TGCGCCAGCAGCTTGATTAGCAGCAGCACAGATACGCAGTATTTT. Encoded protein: CASSLISSSTDTQYF.

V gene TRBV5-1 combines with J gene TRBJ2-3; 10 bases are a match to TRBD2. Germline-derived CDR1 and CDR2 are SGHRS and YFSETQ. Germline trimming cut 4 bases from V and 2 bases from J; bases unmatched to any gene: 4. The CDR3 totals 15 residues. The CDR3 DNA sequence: TGCGCCAGCAGCCTGGGACTAGCGCCCACAGATACGCAGTATTTT. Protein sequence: CASSLGLAPTDTQYF.

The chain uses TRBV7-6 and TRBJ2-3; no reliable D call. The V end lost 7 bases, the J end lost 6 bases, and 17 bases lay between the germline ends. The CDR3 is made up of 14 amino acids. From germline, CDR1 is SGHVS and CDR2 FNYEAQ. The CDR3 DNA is TGTGCCAGCACCCACCCGCTACTCAGGGATACGCAGTATTTT. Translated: CASTHPLLRDTQYF.

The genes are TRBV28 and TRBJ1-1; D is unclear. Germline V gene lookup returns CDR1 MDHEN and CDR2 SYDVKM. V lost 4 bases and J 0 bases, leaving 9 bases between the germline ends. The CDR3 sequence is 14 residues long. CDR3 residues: CASSWAGLNTEAFF. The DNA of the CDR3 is TGTGCCAGCAGTTGGGCAGGATTGAACACTGAAGCTTTCTTT.